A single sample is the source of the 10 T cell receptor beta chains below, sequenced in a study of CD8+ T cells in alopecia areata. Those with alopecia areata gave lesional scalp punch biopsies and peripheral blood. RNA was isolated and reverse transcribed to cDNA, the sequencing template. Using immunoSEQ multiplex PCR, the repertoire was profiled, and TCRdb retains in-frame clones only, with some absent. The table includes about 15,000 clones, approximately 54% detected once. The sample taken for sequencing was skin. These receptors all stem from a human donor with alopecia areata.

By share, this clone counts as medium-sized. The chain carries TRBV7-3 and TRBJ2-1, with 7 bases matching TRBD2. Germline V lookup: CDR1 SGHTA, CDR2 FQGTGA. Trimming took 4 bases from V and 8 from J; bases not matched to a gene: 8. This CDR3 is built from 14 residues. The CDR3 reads CASSSGLGVDEQFF. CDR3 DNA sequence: TGTGCCAGCAGCTCCGGACTAGGTGTCGATGAGCAGTTCTTC. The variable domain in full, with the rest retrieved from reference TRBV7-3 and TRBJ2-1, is GAGVSQTPSNKVTEKGKYVELRCDPISGHTALYWYRQSLGQGPEFLIYFQGTGAADDSGLPNDRFFAVRPEGSVSTLKIQRTERGDSAVYLCASSSGLGVDEQFFGPGTRLTVL.

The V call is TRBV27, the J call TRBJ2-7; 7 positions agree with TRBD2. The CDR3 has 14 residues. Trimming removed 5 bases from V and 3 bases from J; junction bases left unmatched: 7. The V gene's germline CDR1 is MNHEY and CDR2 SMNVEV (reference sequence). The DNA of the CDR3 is TGTGCCAGCAGTACCGGGAGGCCCCGCTACGAGCAGTACTTC. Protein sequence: CASSTGRPRYEQYF.

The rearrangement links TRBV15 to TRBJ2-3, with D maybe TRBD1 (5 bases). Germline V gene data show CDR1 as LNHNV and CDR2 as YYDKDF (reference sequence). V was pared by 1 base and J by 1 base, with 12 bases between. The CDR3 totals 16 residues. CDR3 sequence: CATSRVQGLGTDTQYF. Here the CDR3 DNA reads TGTGCCACCAGCAGAGTCCAGGGTTTGGGCACAGATACGCAGTATTTT.

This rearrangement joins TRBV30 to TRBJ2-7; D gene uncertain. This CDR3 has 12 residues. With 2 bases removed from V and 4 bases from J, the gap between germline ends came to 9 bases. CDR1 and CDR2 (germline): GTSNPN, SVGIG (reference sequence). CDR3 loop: CAWSSGFYEQYF. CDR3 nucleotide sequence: TGTGCCTGGAGTAGTGGGTTTTACGAGCAGTACTTC.

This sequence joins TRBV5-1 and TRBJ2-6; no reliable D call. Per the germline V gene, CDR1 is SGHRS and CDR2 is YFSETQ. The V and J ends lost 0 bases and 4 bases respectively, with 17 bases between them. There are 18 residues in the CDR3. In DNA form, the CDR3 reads TGCGCCAGCAGCTTGGCCGGGCAGATCTCTCGGGGGGCCAACGTCCTGACTTTC. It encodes CASSLAGQISRGANVLTF.

For the CDR3, the DNA is TGTGCCAGCAGCCAAGCTGGGCTAGCGCCTAACAATGAGCAGTTCTTC. Residues: CASSQAGLAPNNEQFF. V gene TRBV14 combines with J gene TRBJ2-1; tentatively, D is TRBD2 (6 bases). V lost 1 base and J 5 bases, leaving 15 bases between the germline ends. The germline V gene has CDR1 SGHDN and CDR2 FVKESK. The CDR3 is 16 residues long. The full variable domain, with the rest looked up from reference TRBV14 and TRBJ2-1, is EAGVTQFPSHSVIEKGQTVTLRCDPISGHDNLYWYRRVMGKEIKFLLHFVKESKQDESGMPNNRFLAERTGGTYSTLKVQPAELEDSGVYFCASSQAGLAPNNEQFFGPGTRLTVL.

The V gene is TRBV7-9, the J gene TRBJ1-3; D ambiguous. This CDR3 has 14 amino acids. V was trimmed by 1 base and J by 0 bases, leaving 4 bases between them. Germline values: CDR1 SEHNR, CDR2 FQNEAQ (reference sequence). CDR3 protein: CASSLGTSGNTIYF. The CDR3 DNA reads TGTGCCAGCAGCTTAGGGACCTCTGGAAACACCATATATTTT.

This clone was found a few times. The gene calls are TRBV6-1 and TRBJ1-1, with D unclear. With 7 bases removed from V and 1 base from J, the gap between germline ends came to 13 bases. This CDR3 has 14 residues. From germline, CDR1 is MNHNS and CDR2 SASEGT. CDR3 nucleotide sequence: TGTGCCAGCATCGACGGCGGAGAGAACACTGAAGCTTTCTTT. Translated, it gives CASIDGGENTEAFF.

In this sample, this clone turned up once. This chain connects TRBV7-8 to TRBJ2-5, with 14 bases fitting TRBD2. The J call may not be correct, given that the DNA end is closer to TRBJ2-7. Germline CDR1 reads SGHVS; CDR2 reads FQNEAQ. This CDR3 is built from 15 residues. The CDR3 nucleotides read TGTGCCAGCAGCCCGGGACTAGCGGGAGCCCACGAGCAGTACTTC. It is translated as CASSPGLAGAHEQYF.

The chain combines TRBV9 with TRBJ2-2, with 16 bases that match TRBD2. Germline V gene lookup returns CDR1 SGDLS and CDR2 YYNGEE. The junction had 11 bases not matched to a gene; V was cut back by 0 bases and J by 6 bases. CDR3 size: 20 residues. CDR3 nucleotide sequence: TGTGCCAGCAGCGTAGCGGGACTAGCGGGAGGGCCTAAGCCCCCCGGGGAGCTGTTTTTT. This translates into CASSVAGLAGGPKPPGELFF. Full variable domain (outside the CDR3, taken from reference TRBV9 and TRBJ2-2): DSGVTQTPKHLITATGQRVTLRCSPRSGDLSVYWYQQSLDQGLQFLIQYYNGEERAKGNILERFSAQQFPDLHSELNLSSLELGDSALYFCASSVAGLAGGPKPPGELFFGEGSRLTVL.